This T cell receptor (beta chain) emerged from a study of T cell responses to AZD1222 COVID-19 vaccine. General study findings and limits: Only after the peak T cell response were repertoires sampled. Possibly, clonal diversity was underestimated; donors were largely white British and included more females.

Note on this clone: The antigen remains undetermined.

TCRdb keeps only in-frame clones here, not all; method: immunoSEQ multiplex PCR. The sample has tens of thousands of clones, 88% seen once; the top ten hold about a tenth. The sequencing used peripheral blood, collected 28 days after the second dose of the MenACWY control vaccine. This clonotype was sampled from an adult who received the MenACWY meningococcal vaccine as a control.

The CDR3 here is CASSPSGQGAGNSPLHF. CDR3 DNA sequence: TGTGCCAGCTCACCCTCGGGACAGGGGGCGGGTAATTCACCCCTCCACTTT. The chain joins TRBV18 to TRBJ1-6; TRBD1 agrees at 12 bases. V was pared by 3 bases and J by 6 bases, with 6 bases of the junction left unmatched. The CDR3 extends over 17 amino acids. The germline gives CDR1 KGHSH, CDR2 LQKENI.